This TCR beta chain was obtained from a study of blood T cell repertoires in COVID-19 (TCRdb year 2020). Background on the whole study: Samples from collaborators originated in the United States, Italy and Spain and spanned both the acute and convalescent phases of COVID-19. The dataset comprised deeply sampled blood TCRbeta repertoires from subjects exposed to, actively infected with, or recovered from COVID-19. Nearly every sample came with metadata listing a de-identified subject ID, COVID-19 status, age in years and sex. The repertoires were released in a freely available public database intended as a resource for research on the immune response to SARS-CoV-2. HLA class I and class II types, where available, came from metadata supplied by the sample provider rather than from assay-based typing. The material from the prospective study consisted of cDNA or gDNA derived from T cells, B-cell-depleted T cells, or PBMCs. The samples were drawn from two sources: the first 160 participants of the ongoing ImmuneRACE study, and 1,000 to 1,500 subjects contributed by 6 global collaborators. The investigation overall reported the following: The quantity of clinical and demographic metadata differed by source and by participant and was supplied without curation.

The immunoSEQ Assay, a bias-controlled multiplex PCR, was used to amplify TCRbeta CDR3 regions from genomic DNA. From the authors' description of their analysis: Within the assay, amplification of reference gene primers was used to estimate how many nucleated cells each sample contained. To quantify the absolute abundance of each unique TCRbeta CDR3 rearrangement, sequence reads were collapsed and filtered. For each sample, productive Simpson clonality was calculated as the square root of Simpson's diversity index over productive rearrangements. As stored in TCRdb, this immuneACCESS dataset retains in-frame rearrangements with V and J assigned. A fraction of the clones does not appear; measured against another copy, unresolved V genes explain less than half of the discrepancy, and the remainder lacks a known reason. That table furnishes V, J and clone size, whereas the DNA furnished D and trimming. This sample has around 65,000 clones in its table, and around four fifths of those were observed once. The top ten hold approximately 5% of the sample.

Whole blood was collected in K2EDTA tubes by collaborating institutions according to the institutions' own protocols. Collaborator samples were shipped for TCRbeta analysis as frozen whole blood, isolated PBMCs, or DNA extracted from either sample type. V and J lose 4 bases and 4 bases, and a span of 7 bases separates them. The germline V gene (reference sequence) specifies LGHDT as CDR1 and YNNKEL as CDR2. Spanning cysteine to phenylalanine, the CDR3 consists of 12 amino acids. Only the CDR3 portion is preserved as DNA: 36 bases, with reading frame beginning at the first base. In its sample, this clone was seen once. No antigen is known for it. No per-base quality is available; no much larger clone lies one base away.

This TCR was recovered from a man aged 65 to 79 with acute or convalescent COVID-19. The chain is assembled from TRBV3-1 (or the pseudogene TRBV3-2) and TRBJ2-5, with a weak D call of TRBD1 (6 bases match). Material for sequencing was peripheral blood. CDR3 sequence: CASSRGGETQYF. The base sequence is TGTGCCAGCAGCCGAGGGGGAGAGACCCAGTACTTC.